This T cell receptor (beta chain) was retrieved from a study of T cell responses to AZD1222 COVID-19 vaccine. Study conclusions and caveats: Spike-specific TCR breadth and depth were elevated following two AZD1222 doses.

CDR3 length: 17 residues. V lost 0 bases and J 0 bases, leaving 14 bases between the germline ends. CDR1 is LNHDA and CDR2 is SQIVND in the germline V gene (reference sequence). About this clone: Its matching antigen is unknown.

Sequencing used immunoSEQ multiplex PCR; TCRdb keeps in-frame clones, though not all of them. The repertoire holds 150,000 or so clones, about 87% seen once, with around 2% in the top ten. The receptor was isolated from an adult in good health. J is TRBJ1-2 and V is TRBV19; D perhaps matches TRBD1 (5 bases). The specimen comprised peripheral blood, sampled on day 0 of AZD1222 vaccination. CDR3 in DNA: TGTGCCAGTAGTATAGAGTTGACAGCGGCCACTAACTATGGCTACACCTTC. Its protein product is CASSIELTAATNYGYTF.